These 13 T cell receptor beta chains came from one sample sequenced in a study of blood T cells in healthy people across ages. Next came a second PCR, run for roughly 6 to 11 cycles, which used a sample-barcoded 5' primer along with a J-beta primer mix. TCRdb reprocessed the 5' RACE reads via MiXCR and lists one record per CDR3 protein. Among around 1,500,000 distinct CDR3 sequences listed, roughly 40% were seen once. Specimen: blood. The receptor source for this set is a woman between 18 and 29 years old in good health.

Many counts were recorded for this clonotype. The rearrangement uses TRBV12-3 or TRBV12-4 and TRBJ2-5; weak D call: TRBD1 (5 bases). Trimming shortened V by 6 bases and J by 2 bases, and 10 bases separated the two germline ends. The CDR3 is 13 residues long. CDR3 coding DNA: TGTGCCAGCAGCCGACAGATGCAAGAGACCCAGTACTTC. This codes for CASSRQMQETQYF.

CDR3: CASSLAWGTGELFF. The CDR3 DNA reads TGTGCCAGCAGCTTGGCTTGGGGAACCGGGGAGCTGTTTTTT. The J gene is TRBJ2-2, the V gene TRBV5-5; D uncertain. This CDR3 comprises 14 residues. V shed 0 bases and J shed 5 bases, with 8 bases lying between them. Germline CDR1 is SGHKS and CDR2 is YYEKEE (reference sequence).

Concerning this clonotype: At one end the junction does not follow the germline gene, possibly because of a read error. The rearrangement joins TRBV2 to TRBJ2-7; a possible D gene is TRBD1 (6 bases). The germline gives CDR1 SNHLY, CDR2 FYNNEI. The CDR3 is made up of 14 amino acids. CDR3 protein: CASSTGKSSYGQYF. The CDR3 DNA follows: TGTGCCAGCAGTACAGGGAAGAGCTCCTACGGGCAGTACTTC.

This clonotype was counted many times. CDR3 nucleotides: TGTGCCAGCAGTTCGGGACAGGGGAACGAGCAGTACTTC. Translated: CASSSGQGNEQYF. The gene calls are TRBV28 and TRBJ2-7; the match to TRBD1 covers 10 bases. Trimming removed 4 bases from V and 5 bases from J; junction bases left unmatched: 2. The CDR3 is made up of 13 amino acids. Per the germline V gene, CDR1 is MDHEN and CDR2 is SYDVKM.

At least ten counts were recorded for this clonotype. In DNA form, the CDR3 reads TGCAGTGCTAGACCTGGGACTAGGGATGGTGGTGAGCAGTTCTTC. This encodes CSARPGTRDGGEQFF. The V call is TRBV20-1, the J call TRBJ2-1, with 8 bases identical to TRBD2. J lost 9 bases, V lost 2 bases, and 12 bases had no gene match. CDR1 is DFQATT and CDR2 is SNEGSKA in the germline V gene (reference sequence). This CDR3 region has 15 residues.

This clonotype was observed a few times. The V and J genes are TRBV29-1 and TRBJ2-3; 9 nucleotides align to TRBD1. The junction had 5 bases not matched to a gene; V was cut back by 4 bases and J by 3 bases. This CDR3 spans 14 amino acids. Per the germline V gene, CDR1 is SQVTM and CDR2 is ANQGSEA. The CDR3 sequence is CSVVVQGATDTQYF. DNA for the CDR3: TGCAGCGTTGTCGTACAGGGGGCTACAGATACGCAGTATTTT.

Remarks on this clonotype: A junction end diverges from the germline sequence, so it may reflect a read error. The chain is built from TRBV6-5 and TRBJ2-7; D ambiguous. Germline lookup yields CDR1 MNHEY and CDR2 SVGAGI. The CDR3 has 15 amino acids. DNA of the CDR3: TGTGCCAGCAGTTACGGGGTGGCCAGGACCTACGGGCAGTACTTC. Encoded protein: CASSYGVARTYGQYF.

CDR3 protein: CATSARDQETQYF. CDR3 DNA: TGTGCCACCAGTGCGCGAGACCAAGAGACCCAGTACTTC. This chain connects TRBV24-1 to TRBJ2-5, with D unclear. This CDR3 is built from 13 residues. Trimming stripped 5 bases from V and 0 bases from J, with 6 bases between. Germline CDR1 reads KGHDR; CDR2 reads SFDVKD.

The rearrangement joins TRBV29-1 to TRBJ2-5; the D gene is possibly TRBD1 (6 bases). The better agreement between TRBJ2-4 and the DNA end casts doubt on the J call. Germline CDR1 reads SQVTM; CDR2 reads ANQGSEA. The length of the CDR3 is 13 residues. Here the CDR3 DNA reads TGCAGCGTCGCCGCGACAGGTGGTAACATTCAGTACTTC. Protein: CSVAATGGNIQYF.

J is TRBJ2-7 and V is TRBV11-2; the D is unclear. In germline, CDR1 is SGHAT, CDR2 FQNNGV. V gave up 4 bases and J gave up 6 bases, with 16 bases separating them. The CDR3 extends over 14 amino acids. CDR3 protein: CASSSRPQLGEQYF. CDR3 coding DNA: TGTGCCAGCAGCTCCAGGCCCCAGCTAGGCGAGCAGTACTTC.

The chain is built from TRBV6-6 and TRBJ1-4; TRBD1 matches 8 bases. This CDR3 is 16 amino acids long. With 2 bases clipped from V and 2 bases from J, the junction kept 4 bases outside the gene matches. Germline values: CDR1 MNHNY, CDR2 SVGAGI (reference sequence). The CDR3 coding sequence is TGTGCCAGCAGTTACGTAGGACAGGGCACTAATGAAAAACTGTTTTTT. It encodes CASSYVGQGTNEKLFF.

CDR3 in amino acids: CAWDRAGNTIYF. CDR3 in DNA: TGTGCCTGGGACAGGGCTGGAAACACCATATATTTT. This sequence joins TRBV30 and TRBJ1-3, with 7 bases matching TRBD1. The CDR3 runs 12 residues. Germline values: CDR1 GTSNPN, CDR2 SVGIG (reference sequence). The V segment lost 5 bases and the J segment 2 bases; nucleotides outside the gene matches: 0.

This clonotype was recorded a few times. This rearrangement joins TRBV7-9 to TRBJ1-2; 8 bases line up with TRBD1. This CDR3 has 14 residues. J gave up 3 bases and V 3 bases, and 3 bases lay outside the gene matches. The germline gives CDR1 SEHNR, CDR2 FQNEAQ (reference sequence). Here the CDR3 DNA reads TGTGCCAGCAGCTTGGAGACAGGGGACTATGGCTACACCTTC. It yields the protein CASSLETGDYGYTF.